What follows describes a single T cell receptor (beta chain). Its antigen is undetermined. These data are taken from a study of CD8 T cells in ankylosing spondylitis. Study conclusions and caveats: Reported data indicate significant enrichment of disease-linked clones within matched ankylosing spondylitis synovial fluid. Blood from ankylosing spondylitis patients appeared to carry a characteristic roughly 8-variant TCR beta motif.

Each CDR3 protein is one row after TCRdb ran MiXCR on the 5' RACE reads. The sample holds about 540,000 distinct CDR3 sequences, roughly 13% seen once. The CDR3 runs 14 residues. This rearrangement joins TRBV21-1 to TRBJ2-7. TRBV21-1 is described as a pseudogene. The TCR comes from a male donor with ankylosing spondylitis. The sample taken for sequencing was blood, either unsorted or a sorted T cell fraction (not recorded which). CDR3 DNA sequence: TGTGCCAGCAGCGCTCGGATTCTCTCCTACGAGCAGTACTTC. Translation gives CASSARILSYEQYF.